The entry below describes one T cell receptor beta chain. This specimen comes from a study of blood T cells in healthy people across ages. Unmatched junction bases numbered 5, after V lost 1 base and J lost 5 bases. Germline values: CDR1 LGHNA, CDR2 YNFKEQ. CDR3 length: 17 amino acids. Sample-barcoded 5' priming and a J-beta primer mix drove a second PCR of roughly 6 to 12 cycles. TCRdb re-analysed the 5' RACE reads in MiXCR, keeping a single row per CDR3 protein. Found here are about a million distinct CDR3 sequences, 51% of them singletons; the top ten hold about a fifth. The specimen was blood. The origin of this receptor is a woman in her fifties or sixties in good health. The chain has TRBV4-2 and TRBJ2-3; 14 bases are a match to TRBD2. In DNA, the CDR3 is TGTGCCAGCAGCCAAGGTCCGGGACTAGCGGGAGAAGATACGCAGTATTTT. Its protein is CASSQGPGLAGEDTQYF.